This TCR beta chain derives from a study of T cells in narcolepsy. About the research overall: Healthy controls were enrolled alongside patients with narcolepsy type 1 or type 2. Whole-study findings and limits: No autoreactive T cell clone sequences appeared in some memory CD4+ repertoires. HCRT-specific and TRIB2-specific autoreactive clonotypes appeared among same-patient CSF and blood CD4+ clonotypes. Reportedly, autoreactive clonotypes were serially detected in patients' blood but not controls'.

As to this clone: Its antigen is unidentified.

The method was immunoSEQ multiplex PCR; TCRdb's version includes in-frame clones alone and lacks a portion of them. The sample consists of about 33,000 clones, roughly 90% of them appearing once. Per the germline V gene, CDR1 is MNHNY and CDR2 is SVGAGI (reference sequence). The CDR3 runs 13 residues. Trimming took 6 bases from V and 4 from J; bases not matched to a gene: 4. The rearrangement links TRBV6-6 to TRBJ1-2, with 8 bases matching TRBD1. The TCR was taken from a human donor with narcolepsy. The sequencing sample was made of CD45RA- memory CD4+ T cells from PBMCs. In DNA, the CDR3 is TGTGCCAGCAGCGGACAGGGCCTCTATGGCTACACCTTC. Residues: CASSGQGLYGYTF.